The source of this T cell receptor beta chain is a study of cytomegalovirus exposure and HLA in healthy donors. Whole-study context: A later analysis reported the same platform for the approximately 110 validation repertoires and the 650 to 750 first-cohort repertoires.

Study results and limitations: Most TCRs appeared rarely, but some public TCRs recurred in many donors. Specificity of a few CMV-associated chains for CMV antigens was verified in vitro. According to the study, 160 or so TCR beta chains were cytomegalovirus-associated.

Germline CDR1 MGHRA, CDR2 YSYEKL. V dropped 0 bases and J dropped 4 bases, with 12 bases sitting between them. This CDR3 spans 15 amino acids. As regards this clone: Its antigen is not identified.

TCRdb's table, derived via immunoSEQ multiplex PCR, lists solely in-frame clones and lacks some. The table lists about 160,000 clones, around four fifths of them singletons. This TCR came from a man between 25 and 39 years old in good health and CMV-seropositive. Material: PBMCs. The chain combines TRBV4-1 with TRBJ1-2; D is uncertain. The CDR3 DNA sequence: TGCGCCAGCAGCCAAGACCTGAGGGAAGTCTATGGCTACACCTTC. Amino acids: CASSQDLREVYGYTF.